Listed here are 14 T cell receptor beta chains from one sample, sequenced in a study of cytomegalovirus exposure and HLA in healthy donors. The PCR ran on 60 Vbeta and 13 Jbeta primers. TCRdb's table, derived via immunoSEQ multiplex PCR, lists solely in-frame clones and lacks some. The data show over 100,000 clones, approximately 81% seen once. Sequencing used PBMCs. These receptors came from a woman aged 25 to 39 in good health and CMV-seronegative.

The chain has TRBV7-2 and TRBJ2-1; TRBD2 is a possible D gene (5 bases). Germline-derived CDR1 and CDR2 are SGHTA and FQGNSA. The CDR3 is 14 residues long. Trimming left V 2 bases short and J 7 bases short, with 12 bases between. The CDR3 here is CASSLTGMGNEQFF. The DNA for the CDR3 is TGTGCCAGCAGCTTAACGGGAATGGGGAATGAGCAGTTCTTC.

V usage is TRBV7-9 and J usage is TRBJ1-1; D may be TRBD1 (5 bases). V lost 4 bases to trimming and J lost 7 bases, with 13 bases between them. This CDR3 comprises 13 residues. CDR1 SEHNR and CDR2 FQNEAQ come from the germline V gene (reference sequence). CDR3 nucleotide sequence: TGTGCCAGCAGCTCCGGACAACGGGTTGAAGCTTTCTTT. Protein: CASSSGQRVEAFF.

V and J are TRBV7-9 and TRBJ2-5; 14 bases are a match to TRBD2. Germline CDR1 reads SEHNR; CDR2 reads FQNEAQ (reference sequence). After removal of 5 bases from V and 4 bases from J, the junction contained 6 bases not matched to a gene. This CDR3 is 16 amino acids long. The CDR3 loop is CASSPGLAGGLETQYF. CDR3 coding DNA: TGTGCCAGCAGCCCCGGACTAGCGGGAGGTTTAGAGACCCAGTACTTC. Full variable domain (outside the CDR3, taken from reference TRBV7-9 and TRBJ2-5): DTGVSQNPRHKITKRGQNVTFRCDPISEHNRLYWYRQTLGQGPEFLTYFQNEAQLEKSRLLSDRFSAERPKGSFSTLEIQRTEQGDSAMYLCASSPGLAGGLETQYFGPGTRLLVL.

The chain employs TRBV28 and TRBJ2-2; the D gene is possibly TRBD1 (6 bases). CDR1 MDHEN and CDR2 SYDVKM come from the germline V gene. There are 15 residues in the CDR3. V lost 5 bases to trimming and J lost 6 bases, with 16 bases between them. CDR3 nucleotide sequence: TGTGCCAGCAGTCCTGCAGGGGTGTCCTCCGGGGAGCTGTTTTTT. Translation: CASSPAGVSSGELFF.

The V and J genes are TRBV4-1 and TRBJ1-1, with 8 positions matching TRBD1. The CDR3 contains 15 residues. V lost 2 bases and J lost 3; bases outside the gene matches: 5. Germline loops: CDR1 MGHRA, CDR2 YSYEKL. This chain's CDR3 is CASSQPDRAYTEAFF. DNA of the CDR3: TGCGCCAGCAGCCAACCGGACAGGGCCTACACTGAAGCTTTCTTT.

The chain combines TRBV7-9 with TRBJ2-1; the match to TRBD2 covers 8 bases. V gave up 2 bases and J gave up 7 bases; unmatched junction bases: 10. Germline CDR1 SEHNR, CDR2 FQNEAQ (reference sequence). The CDR3 covers 16 residues. Here the CDR3 DNA reads TGTGCCAGCAGCTTAACAGCGGGAGCTTCCCTGAATGAGCAGTTCTTC. It specifies CASSLTAGASLNEQFF.

V and J are TRBV6-4 and TRBJ2-7; possible D gene TRBD1, 6 bases. This CDR3 has 11 residues. Germline lookup yields CDR1 MRHNA and CDR2 SNTAGT. V lost 7 bases to trimming and J lost 2 bases, with 6 bases between them. This chain's CDR3 is CASKGAYEQYF. The CDR3 DNA reads as TGTGCCAGCAAGGGGGCCTACGAGCAGTACTTC.

The chain employs TRBV18 and TRBJ2-5; D gene ambiguous. The CDR3 spans 12 residues. Germline CDR1 is KGHSH and CDR2 is LQKENI. The V gene lost 2 bases and the J gene lost 5 bases, with 6 bases spanning the gap. The CDR3 is CASSPYGETQYF. CDR3 nucleotide sequence: TGTGCCAGCTCACCATACGGGGAGACCCAGTACTTC.

The gene calls are TRBV7-3 and TRBJ2-5; the D gene is possibly TRBD1 (5 bases). Germline CDR1 is SGHTA and CDR2 is FQGTGA. This CDR3 is built from 15 residues. Trimming pared 1 base from V and 4 bases from J, leaving 13 bases between. CDR3 sequence: CASSLIGSDTETQYF. The CDR3, as DNA: TGTGCCAGCAGCTTAATCGGGTCGGACACAGAGACCCAGTACTTC. Complete variable domain (other parts from reference TRBV7-3 and TRBJ2-5): GAGVSQTPSNKVTEKGKYVELRCDPISGHTALYWYRQSLGQGPEFLIYFQGTGAADDSGLPNDRFFAVRPEGSVSTLKIQRTERGDSAVYLCASSLIGSDTETQYFGPGTRLLVL.

V gene TRBV5-8 combines with J gene TRBJ1-5, with 7 bases lining up with TRBD1. The germline CDR1 and CDR2 sequences are SGHTS and YDEGEE. CDR3 length: 15 amino acids. Unmatched junction bases numbered 4, after V lost 2 bases and J lost 2 bases. The CDR3: CASSFHRGGNQPQHF. For the CDR3, the DNA is TGTGCCAGCAGCTTCCACAGGGGTGGCAATCAGCCCCAGCATTTT. Based on the CDR3 plus reference TRBV5-8 and TRBJ1-5, the full variable domain is EAGVTQSPTHLIKTRGQQATLRCSPISGHTSVYWYQQALGLGLQFLLWYDEGEERNRGNFPPRFSGRQFPNYSSELNVNALELEDSALYLCASSFHRGGNQPQHFGDGTRLSIL.

The V gene is TRBV4-1, the J gene TRBJ2-6, with 7 bases aligning to TRBD1. CDR1 and CDR2 (germline): MGHRA, YSYEKL. The J segment lost 3 bases and the V segment lost 10 bases, leaving 15 bases of the junction unmatched. This CDR3 is 17 amino acids long. The CDR3 protein is CATSRRQGALGANVLTF. The CDR3 region has the DNA TGCGCCACCAGTAGGCGACAGGGTGCCCTTGGGGCCAACGTCCTGACTTTC.

The V and J genes are TRBV7-8 and TRBJ2-3, with TRBD2 identical over 12 bases. This CDR3 region has 16 residues. Germline V gene lookup returns CDR1 SGHVS and CDR2 FQNEAQ. Trimming took 5 bases from V and 6 from J; bases not matched to a gene: 9. The DNA for the CDR3 is TGTGCCAGCAGCCACGGACTAGCGGGATATTTGGATACGCAGTATTTT. Translated, it gives CASSHGLAGYLDTQYF.

The chain is built from TRBV2 and TRBJ2-2; weak D call: TRBD2 (6 bases). The V gene's germline CDR1 is SNHLY and CDR2 FYNNEI. The CDR3 sequence is 13 residues long. Trimming left V 8 bases short and J 7 bases short, with 14 bases between. CDR3 DNA: TGTGCCAGCTGGATGGGGGGAGGCGGGGAGCTGTTTTTT. The encoded protein is CASWMGGGGELFF.

The chain carries TRBV7-7 and TRBJ2-7, with D perhaps matching TRBD1 (6 bases). Trimming removed 5 bases from V and 3 bases from J, with 17 bases in between. The CDR3 spans 15 residues. The V gene's germline CDR1 is SSHAT and CDR2 FNYEAQ (reference sequence). CDR3 DNA: TGTGCCAGCAGCCCCCTTCGGGACAATCTCTACGAGCAGTACTTC. It translates to CASSPLRDNLYEQYF.